The present T cell receptor beta chain was sequenced within a study of blood T cell repertoires in COVID-19. Sequencing used immunoSEQ multiplex PCR; TCRdb keeps in-frame clones, though not all of them. The sample includes hundreds of thousands of clones, around 87% of them seen just once. The CDR3 sequence is 15 residues long. CDR1 and CDR2 from the germline V gene are LNHDA and SQIVND (reference sequence). V lost 1 base, J lost 6 bases, and 12 bases lay in between. What was sequenced was PBMCs or T cells enriched from blood (not recorded which). The chain combines TRBV19 with TRBJ2-2; D might be TRBD1 (5 bases). The source of this sequence is a woman aged 45-60 years who had recovered from COVID-19. CDR3 DNA: TGTGCCAGTAGTATAGGTCGACAGTCGGCCGGGGAGCTGTTTTTT. This sequence encodes CASSIGRQSAGELFF.